The next 10 T cell receptor beta chains were all read from a single sample in a study of T cells in Graves' hyperthyroidism and ophthalmopathy. Regions amplified from RNA transcripts were the TCR beta CDR3 regions. An initial round of RT-PCR targeting the TCR CDR3 relied on the HTBI primer set. TCRdb reprocessed the multiplex PCR reads via MiXCR and lists one record per CDR3 protein. The sample has about 280,000 distinct CDR3 sequences, less than 30% seen once. Input material: blood. The receptors come from a middle-aged man with Graves' hyperthyroidism that later progressed to Graves' ophthalmopathy.

In DNA form, the CDR3 reads TGTGCCAGCAGTTACTCCCAGTATGGCTCCTATAATTCACCCCTCCACTTT. Its protein is CASSYSQYGSYNSPLHF. The V call is TRBV6-5, the J call TRBJ1-6; D uncertain. The ends were cut back, 0 bases at V and 0 bases at J, with 9 bases in the middle. The CDR3 covers 17 residues. Germline V gene sequence: CDR1 MNHEY, CDR2 SVGAGI.

This clonotype was observed at least ten times. The chain links TRBV4-1 to TRBJ1-5, with TRBD1 as a possible D gene (6 bases). CDR1 MGHRA and CDR2 YSYEKL come from the germline V gene. Trimming removed 6 bases at V and 6 bases at J, with 12 bases between. CDR3 size: 13 residues. The CDR3 nucleotides read TGCGCCAGCAGTCGACAGGAAGGTCAGCCCCAGCATTTT. Translation: CASSRQEGQPQHF.

The chain combines TRBV6-1 with TRBJ1-2; weak D call: TRBD1 (5 bases). Looked up from germline, CDR1 is MNHNS and CDR2 is SASEGT. The CDR3 runs 15 residues. V lost 7 bases and J 0 bases, leaving 15 bases between the germline ends. CDR3: CASTPRGVTNYGYTF. As DNA, the CDR3 is TGTGCCAGCACCCCCCGAGGGGTGACTAACTATGGCTACACCTTC.

The V and J genes are TRBV28 and TRBJ1-1; no firm D call. CDR3 length: 12 residues. V was shortened by 6 bases and J by 5 bases, with 10 bases between the two germline ends. Germline-derived CDR1 and CDR2 are MDHEN and SYDVKM. In DNA form, the CDR3 reads TGTGCCAGCAGCTCGGGGAGAACTGAAGCTTTCTTT. Translated, it gives CASSSGRTEAFF.

This clonotype was picked up many times. V is TRBV6-4 and J is TRBJ1-3; D uncertain. The CDR3 length is 17 residues. V lost 5 bases to trimming and J lost 0 bases, with 17 bases between them. Germline loops: CDR1 MRHNA, CDR2 SNTAGT. CDR3 residues: CASSPQIDINSGNTIYF. The CDR3 DNA reads TGTGCCAGCAGTCCCCAAATCGACATCAACTCTGGAAACACCATATATTTT.

V and J are TRBV6-1 and TRBJ1-2; D might be TRBD1 (6 bases). CDR3 size: 14 residues. Trimming cost V 6 bases and J 3 bases, with 14 bases left between them. The V gene's germline CDR1 is MNHNS and CDR2 SASEGT. The CDR3 here is CASSLTGFDYGYTF. The CDR3 region has the DNA TGTGCCAGCAGCCTAACAGGGTTCGACTATGGCTACACCTTC.

The V call is TRBV20-1, the J call TRBJ1-2; 9 bases are a match to TRBD1. Germline V gene data show CDR1 as DFQATT and CDR2 as SNEGSKA (reference sequence). V trimming: 1 base; J trimming: 6 bases; junction bases outside the gene matches: 3. CDR3 length equals 13 residues. In DNA form, the CDR3 reads TGCAGTGCTAGAGTACAGGGGGCCGATGGCTACACCTTC. Translation gives CSARVQGADGYTF.

This clonotype has ten or more counts. This chain joins TRBV12-3 or TRBV12-4 and TRBJ1-1; D is undetermined. This CDR3 is 12 amino acids long. V lost 3 bases to trimming and J lost 7 bases, with 9 bases between them. In DNA form, the CDR3 reads TGTGCCAGCAGTTTTAGGTCATTTGAAGCTTTCTTT. Protein product: CASSFRSFEAFF.

The chain employs TRBV12-3 or TRBV12-4 and TRBJ1-2; D ambiguous. V lost 3 bases and J lost 8, with 19 bases in between. This CDR3 comprises 15 residues. CDR3 nucleotide sequence: TGTGCCAGCAGTTTTCTTACCATGGATTTGAGGGGCTACACCTTC. Protein product: CASSFLTMDLRGYTF.

This clonotype was counted ten times or more. The V call is TRBV20-1, the J call TRBJ2-7, with 7 bases matching TRBD2. With 6 bases clipped from V and 2 bases from J, the junction kept 7 bases outside the gene matches. The germline gives CDR1 DFQATT, CDR2 SNEGSKA (reference sequence). This CDR3 has 13 amino acids. In DNA form, the CDR3 reads TGCAGTGCGCGGGACTACAAGGCCTACGAGCAGTACTTC. It codes for CSARDYKAYEQYF.